This T cell receptor beta chain derives from a study of response to subunit inactivated influenza vaccine. The CDR3 length is 12 residues. As concerns this clonotype: An end of the junction does not agree with germline; a read error may underlie this.

One entry per CDR3 protein results from TCRdb running MiXCR on the RT-PCR reads. The sample carries approximately 500,000 distinct CDR3 sequences, approximately 22% recorded once. These data were also filed under a second study, of T cells expressing NK-cell markers. That work states: The authors generated TCR beta cDNA through 5'RACE template switching with UMIs.

Sequencing used CD4+ T cells sorted from PBMCs, obtained 11 to 12 days after vaccination. The chain combines TRBV12-3 or TRBV12-4 with TRBJ2-7; D is uncertain. This receptor was taken from a man aged 50 to 59 who received an inactivated influenza vaccine. CDR3 amino acids: CASSHFPYEQNF. CDR3 in DNA: TGTGCCAGCAGTCATTTTCCTTACGAGCAGAACTTC.